This entry lists 31 T cell receptor beta chains sequenced from one sample in a study of PD-1 blockade in classical Hodgkin lymphoma. The time point was: cycle 4 day 1 (C4D1), after 5 to 7 weeks of nivolumab. Patients all relapsed after autologous stem cell transplantation, and there was variation in brentuximab vedotin exposure. The repertoire was sequenced with immunoSEQ multiplex PCR; TCRdb's copy has only in-frame clones and lacks some. In the table there are roughly 18,000 clones, more than 75% of which are singletons. The specimen was peripheral blood mononuclear cells (PBMCs), collected before the fourth cycle of nivolumab. These TCRs come from a human donor with classical Hodgkin lymphoma.

The rearrangement joins TRBV19 to TRBJ1-6, with 8 bases matching TRBD1. This CDR3 is 15 amino acids long. V shed 5 bases, J shed 5 bases, and the junction held 5 bases outside the gene matches. Looked up from germline, CDR1 is LNHDA and CDR2 is SQIVND (reference sequence). The CDR3 protein is CASSPLDRDNSPLHF. The CDR3 nucleotides are TGTGCCAGTAGTCCCCTGGACAGGGATAATTCACCCCTCCACTTT.

This sequence joins TRBV4-2 and TRBJ1-1; D gene uncertain. Germline values: CDR1 LGHNA, CDR2 YNFKEQ. The V gene lost 0 bases and the J gene lost 7 bases, with 9 bases spanning the gap. CDR3 length: 13 amino acids. CDR3 sequence: CASSQDSGREAFF. CDR3 nucleotides: TGTGCCAGCAGCCAAGATTCAGGCCGTGAAGCTTTCTTT.

The chain has TRBV7-2 and TRBJ2-7; D remains unclear. The CDR3 covers 18 residues. Per germline, CDR1 SGHTA and CDR2 FQGNSA. V lost 5 bases to trimming and J lost 0 bases, with 23 bases between them. The CDR3, as DNA: TGTGCCAGCAGCCGTGATTCTAATTTAGGGTGGCGCTCCTACGAGCAGTACTTC. It is translated as CASSRDSNLGWRSYEQYF.

J is TRBJ2-1 and V is TRBV7-2; 7 positions agree with TRBD2. The germline gives CDR1 SGHTA, CDR2 FQGNSA. The V segment lost 1 base and the J segment 5 bases; nucleotides outside the gene matches: 8. The CDR3 sequence is 16 residues long. CDR3 in amino acids: CASSLDLASGDNEQFF. The CDR3 bases are TGTGCCAGCAGCTTAGATTTGGCTAGCGGAGACAATGAGCAGTTCTTC. Drawing the rest from reference TRBV7-2 and TRBJ2-1, the complete variable domain is GAGVSQSPSNKVTEKGKDVELRCDPISGHTALYWYRQSLGQGLEFLIYFQGNSAPDKSGLPSDRFSAERTGGSVSTLTIQRTQQEDSAVYLCASSLDLASGDNEQFFGPGTRLTVL.

The chain recombines TRBV7-8 with TRBJ2-5, with D perhaps matching TRBD2 (6 bases). Trimming took off 2 bases at V and 0 bases at J, with 16 bases between the two ends. The germline gives CDR1 SGHVS, CDR2 FQNEAQ. This CDR3 contains 17 residues. The chain's CDR3 is CASSLNPTSGHQETQYF. The CDR3, as DNA: TGTGCCAGCAGCTTAAATCCAACCAGCGGGCACCAAGAGACCCAGTACTTC.

J is TRBJ2-3 and V is TRBV28; 12 nucleotides align to TRBD2. The ends lost 8 bases at V and 2 bases at J; junction bases unmatched: 17. Germline loops: CDR1 MDHEN, CDR2 SYDVKM. The CDR3 length is 19 residues. In DNA form, the CDR3 reads TGTGCCAGCGTAGATGTATGGGGGACTAGCGGGTTCTCCACAGATACGCAGTATTTT. Amino acid sequence: CASVDVWGTSGFSTDTQYF.

The rearrangement links TRBV6-1 to TRBJ1-1; D not certain. V was clipped by 3 bases and J by 4 bases, with 9 bases between them. The CDR3 runs 13 residues. Germline V gene data show CDR1 as MNHNS and CDR2 as SASEGT. The CDR3 bases are TGTGCCAGCAGTGAGGTTTTGGGCACTGAAGCTTTCTTT. Its protein is CASSEVLGTEAFF.

The rearrangement uses TRBV5-1 and TRBJ1-4; no clear D gene. Trimming pared 0 bases from V and 0 bases from J, leaving 9 bases between. Germline V gene lookup returns CDR1 SGHRS and CDR2 YFSETQ. This CDR3 spans 16 amino acids. In nucleotides, the CDR3 is TGCGCCAGCAGCTTGGCGTGGGAGACAACTAATGAAAAACTGTTTTTT. It codes for CASSLAWETTNEKLFF.

The V and J genes are TRBV11-2 and TRBJ2-1; 13 nucleotides agree with TRBD2. The CDR3 covers 17 residues. Germline values: CDR1 SGHAT, CDR2 FQNNGV. V shed 4 bases, J shed 9 bases, and the junction held 12 bases outside the gene matches. In nucleotides, the CDR3 is TGTGCCAGCAGCTCCCCTTTCCGGGGACTAGCGGGGACTGAGCAGTTCTTC. This sequence encodes CASSSPFRGLAGTEQFF.

The chain carries TRBV5-1 and TRBJ2-3, with 13 bases fitting TRBD2. The germline V gene has CDR1 SGHRS and CDR2 YFSETQ. The junction had 8 bases not matched to a gene; V was cut back by 8 bases and J by 5 bases. The CDR3 is 15 amino acids. CDR3 bases: TGCGCCAGTTCTACCGGGACTAGCGGGGAAGATACGCAGTATTTT. It is translated as CASSTGTSGEDTQYF.

The chain uses TRBV10-3 and TRBJ2-1, with D perhaps matching TRBD1 or TRBD2 (6 bases each). Trimming removed 7 bases at V and 8 bases at J, with 18 bases between. In germline, CDR1 is ENHRY, CDR2 SYGVKD. There are 14 residues in the CDR3. The CDR3 spells CAITTGLASHEQFF. CDR3 DNA: TGTGCCATCACAACAGGGCTAGCGAGCCATGAGCAGTTCTTC.

A note on this clone: The junction departs from the called germline gene at one end, perhaps through a read error. The chain carries TRBV27 and TRBJ2-3, with 7 nucleotides matching TRBD2. CDR1 is MNHEY and CDR2 is SMNVEV in the germline V gene (reference sequence). This CDR3 has 14 residues. The DNA for the CDR3 is TGTGCCAGCAGTTTAGTGGGCATGGGCGGGAGAATCAATTTT. It specifies CASSLVGMGGRINF.

The gene calls are TRBV14 and TRBJ1-4; D unclear. Germline V gene data show CDR1 as SGHDN and CDR2 as FVKESK. The CDR3 runs 14 residues. V was clipped by 3 bases and J by 7 bases, with 12 bases between them. CDR3 nucleotide sequence: TGTGCCAGCAGCCAGAATCGGGGTGCTGAAAAACTGTTTTTT. Residues: CASSQNRGAEKLFF. The variable domain in full, completed from reference TRBV14 and TRBJ1-4, reads EAGVTQFPSHSVIEKGQTVTLRCDPISGHDNLYWYRRVMGKEIKFLLHFVKESKQDESGMPNNRFLAERTGGTYSTLKVQPAELEDSGVYFCASSQNRGAEKLFFGSGTQLSVL.

The chain recombines TRBV10-1 with TRBJ2-1; D possibly matches TRBD1 or TRBD2 (5 bases each). There are 13 residues in the CDR3. V shed 6 bases and J shed 9 bases, with 15 bases lying between them. The V gene's germline CDR1 is WNHNN and CDR2 SYGVQD (reference sequence). CDR3 sequence reads: CASRPTERGEQFF. The CDR3 DNA is TGCGCCAGCAGGCCGACTGAGAGGGGTGAGCAGTTCTTC.

This clone has a handful of counts. The V call is TRBV7-6, the J call TRBJ1-1; D is ambiguous. The CDR3 is 15 amino acids. V dropped 5 bases and J dropped 1 base, with 14 bases sitting between them. From germline, CDR1 is SGHVS and CDR2 FNYEAQ. CDR3 DNA sequence: TGTGCCAGCAGCCCCGACTCTGTATCGAACACTGAAGCTTTCTTT. It specifies CASSPDSVSNTEAFF. The full variable domain, rest sourced from reference TRBV7-6 and TRBJ1-1, is GAGVSQSPRYKVTKRGQDVALRCDPISGHVSLYWYRQALGQGPEFLTYFNYEAQQDKSGLPNDRFSAERPEGSISTLTIQRTEQRDSAMYRCASSPDSVSNTEAFFGQGTRLTVV.

The V gene is TRBV15, the J gene TRBJ2-5, with 8 bases identical to TRBD1. This CDR3 is 15 amino acids long. Germline CDR1 reads LNHNV; CDR2 reads YYDKDF (reference sequence). The V and J ends lost 5 bases and 4 bases, in that order; junction bases with no gene match: 9. The CDR3 nucleotides are TGTGCCACCAGCGTCTCCCAGGGGGCTGTAGAGACCCAGTACTTC. It translates to CATSVSQGAVETQYF.

This chain links TRBV6-1 with TRBJ1-5; D gene uncertain. The germline CDR1 and CDR2 sequences are MNHNS and SASEGT. The V end lost 1 base, the J end lost 10 bases, and 5 bases lay between the germline ends. The CDR3 totals 11 residues. In nucleotides, the CDR3 is TGTGCCAGCAGTGAAGGCGTTCCCCAGCATTTT. It specifies CASSEGVPQHF.

This chain joins TRBV7-8 and TRBJ1-2; no reliable D call. The V gene lost 6 bases and the J gene lost 8 bases, with 22 bases spanning the gap. CDR3 size: 15 residues. Germline CDR1 and CDR2: SGHVS and FQNEAQ. The CDR3 DNA sequence: TGTGCCAGCAGACAGATGCGGGCCTCCCTGGGAGGCTACACCTTC. It codes for CASRQMRASLGGYTF.

This sequence joins TRBV9 and TRBJ2-3; 9 bases agree with TRBD2. The ends lost 3 bases at V and 7 bases at J; junction bases unmatched: 6. This CDR3 contains 14 residues. Per germline, CDR1 SGDLS and CDR2 YYNGEE. The CDR3 nucleotides read TGTGCCAGCAGCGGGAGCGGGAGGTCGTATACGCAGTATTTT. This translates into CASSGSGRSYTQYF.

This chain links TRBV5-5 with TRBJ2-5, with 10 bases lining up with TRBD1. CDR3 length: 15 amino acids. The V segment lost 4 bases and the J segment 5 bases; nucleotides outside the gene matches: 8. Germline V gives CDR1 SGHKS, CDR2 YYEKEE (reference sequence). The CDR3 nucleotides are TGTGCCAGCAGCCCCGGACAGGGGGAGGAGGAGACCCAGTACTTC. It yields the protein CASSPGQGEEETQYF.

The chain is built from TRBV4-1 and TRBJ2-5, with 7 nucleotides matching TRBD1. The V segment lost 3 bases and the J segment 4 bases; nucleotides outside the gene matches: 20. Germline CDR1 is MGHRA and CDR2 is YSYEKL. The CDR3 loop spans 19 amino acids. This chain's CDR3 is CASSHEAPTGKVPRETQYF. The CDR3 DNA follows: TGCGCCAGCAGCCATGAAGCCCCGACAGGGAAGGTTCCCAGAGAGACCCAGTACTTC.

The chain links TRBV5-4 to TRBJ2-3; 13 bases are a match to TRBD2. Germline-derived CDR1 and CDR2 are SGHNT and YYREEE (reference sequence). The CDR3 is 18 amino acids. V shed 5 bases, J shed 3 bases, and the junction held 12 bases outside the gene matches. CDR3 sequence: CASRFHPKLAGGTDTQYF. CDR3 DNA sequence: TGTGCCAGCAGATTTCACCCCAAACTAGCGGGGGGGACAGATACGCAGTATTTT.

The chain recombines TRBV27 with TRBJ1-1; D remains unclear. This CDR3 has 14 residues. V was cut by 1 base and J by 2 bases, with 8 bases left in between. Per the germline V gene, CDR1 is MNHEY and CDR2 is SMNVEV (reference sequence). The CDR3 region is CASSLFPSNTEAFF. CDR3 bases: TGTGCCAGCAGTTTATTCCCAAGTAACACTGAAGCTTTCTTT.

The J gene is TRBJ1-2, the V gene TRBV28, with 7 bases that match TRBD1. This CDR3 is built from 14 residues. The germline V gene has CDR1 MDHEN and CDR2 SYDVKM. J gave up 3 bases and V 3 bases, and 4 bases lay outside the gene matches. The CDR3: CASSLLGTDYGYTF. DNA for the CDR3: TGTGCCAGCAGTTTGCTCGGGACAGACTATGGCTACACCTTC.

The chain couples TRBV30 to TRBJ2-3, with D possibly matching TRBD2 (5 bases). V was cut by 0 bases and J by 3 bases, with 7 bases left in between. CDR1 GTSNPN and CDR2 SVGIG come from the germline V gene (reference sequence). The CDR3 is 13 amino acids. As DNA, the CDR3 is TGTGCCTGGAGTGTACGGGAAACAGATACGCAGTATTTT. It yields the protein CAWSVRETDTQYF. Variable domain in full (rest from reference TRBV30 and TRBJ2-3): SQTIHQWPATLVQPVGSPLSLECTVEGTSNPNLYWYRQAAGRGLQLLFYSVGIGQISSEVPQNLSASRPQDRQFILSSKKLLLSDSGFYLCAWSVRETDTQYFGPGTRLTVL.

The genes are TRBV6-4 and TRBJ2-1, with 9 bases matching TRBD2. The CDR3 contains 14 residues. V dropped 6 bases and J dropped 6; count of bases not matched to a gene: 6. Germline-derived CDR1 and CDR2 are MRHNA and SNTAGT. Here the CDR3 reads CASRAGGPSNEQFF. The DNA for the CDR3 is TGTGCCAGCAGGGCGGGGGGGCCGAGCAATGAGCAGTTCTTC.

The rearrangement joins TRBV28 to TRBJ1-1, with a tentative D call TRBD1 (5 bases). Germline lookup yields CDR1 MDHEN and CDR2 SYDVKM. This CDR3 comprises 13 residues. V was pared by 6 bases and J by 1 base, with 9 bases between. The CDR3 protein is CASRGHTNTEAFF. In DNA form, the CDR3 reads TGTGCCAGCAGGGGGCATACGAACACTGAAGCTTTCTTT.

This clone was seen more than once but under ten times. The chain is built from TRBV11-2 and TRBJ2-3, with D possibly being TRBD1 or TRBD2 (5 bases each). Germline V gene lookup returns CDR1 SGHAT and CDR2 FQNNGV. The CDR3 is 15 residues long. Between the trimmed V and J ends, which lost 4 bases and 3 bases, there was a span of 14 bases. The CDR3 reads CASSSVGGVTDTQYF. The CDR3 DNA reads TGTGCCAGCAGCTCTGTTGGGGGAGTGACAGATACGCAGTATTTT.

This clone was seen once. V gene TRBV5-1 combines with J gene TRBJ1-6; TRBD1 is a possible D gene (6 bases). Germline V gene sequence: CDR1 SGHRS, CDR2 YFSETQ. Deletions cut 4 bases from V and 4 bases from J, with 21 bases between. This CDR3 contains 18 residues. The CDR3 region is CASSAYPGQEAYNSPLHF. The DNA for the CDR3 is TGCGCCAGCAGCGCCTACCCGGGACAAGAAGCTTATAATTCACCCCTCCACTTT.

This clone was observed a single time. This chain connects TRBV27 to TRBJ2-7; 8 bases are shared with TRBD1. Germline assignment: CDR1 MNHEY and CDR2 SMNVEV (reference sequence). The CDR3 loop spans 14 amino acids. With V trimmed by 6 bases and J by 0 bases, 4 bases remained unmatched. Here the CDR3 reads CASRGQDSSYEQYF. For the CDR3, the DNA is TGTGCCAGCAGGGGACAGGATAGCTCCTACGAGCAGTACTTC.

The chain couples TRBV14 to TRBJ2-7; D ambiguous. The V end was cut by 1 base, the J end by 6 bases, with 4 bases between. This CDR3 region has 11 residues. CDR1 is SGHDN, CDR2 FVKESK, per germline. This CDR3 reads CASSQGLEQYF. The CDR3 bases are TGTGCCAGCAGCCAAGGGCTCGAGCAGTACTTC.